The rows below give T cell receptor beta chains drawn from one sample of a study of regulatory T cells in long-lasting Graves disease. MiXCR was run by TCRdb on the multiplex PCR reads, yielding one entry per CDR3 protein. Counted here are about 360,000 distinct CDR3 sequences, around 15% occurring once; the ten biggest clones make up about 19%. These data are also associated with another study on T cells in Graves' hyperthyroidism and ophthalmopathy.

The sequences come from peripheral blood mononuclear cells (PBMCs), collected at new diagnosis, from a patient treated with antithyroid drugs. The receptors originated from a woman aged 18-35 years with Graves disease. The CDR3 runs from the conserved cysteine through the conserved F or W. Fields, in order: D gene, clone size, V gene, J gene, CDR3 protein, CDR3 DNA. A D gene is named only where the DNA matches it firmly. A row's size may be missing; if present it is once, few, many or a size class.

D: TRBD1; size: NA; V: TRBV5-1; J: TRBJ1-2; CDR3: CASSLEGTGPVGYTF; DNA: TGCGCCAGCAGCTTGGAGGGGACAGGGCCCGTTGGCTACACCTTC
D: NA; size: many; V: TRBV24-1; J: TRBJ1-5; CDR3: CATSGSRLSNQPQHF; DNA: TGTGCCACCAGTGGCAGTCGGCTTAGCAATCAGCCCCAGCATTTT
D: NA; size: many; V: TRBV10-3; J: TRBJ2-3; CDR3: CAISESSPGRSTDTQYF; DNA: TGTGCCATCAGTGAGTCGTCCCCCGGCAGGAGCACAGATACGCAGTATTTT
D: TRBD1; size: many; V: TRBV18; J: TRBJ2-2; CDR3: CASSPRQGDTGELFF; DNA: TGTGCCAGCTCACCACGACAGGGGGACACCGGGGAGCTGTTTTTT
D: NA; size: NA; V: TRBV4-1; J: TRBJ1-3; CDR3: CASTQTGGLGNTIYF; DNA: TGCGCCAGCACCCAAACGGGCGGGTTAGGAAACACCATATATTTT
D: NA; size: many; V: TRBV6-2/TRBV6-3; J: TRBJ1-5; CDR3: CASSYSNRVQPQHF; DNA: TGTGCCAGCAGTTATAGCAACAGGGTTCAGCCCCAGCATTTT
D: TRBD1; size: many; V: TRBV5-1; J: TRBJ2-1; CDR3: CATRASGTGRNEQFF; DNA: TGCGCCACCCGCGCCTCCGGGACAGGGAGGAATGAGCAGTTCTTC
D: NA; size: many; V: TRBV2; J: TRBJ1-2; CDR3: CASRTIRGAYGYTF; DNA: TGTGCCAGCAGGACGATCCGGGGAGCTTATGGCTACACCTTC
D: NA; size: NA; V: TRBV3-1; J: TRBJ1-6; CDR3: CASSQDWGGGGSYNSPLHF; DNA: TGTGCCAGCAGCCAAGATTGGGGGGGAGGGGGCTCCTATAATTCACCCCTCCACTTT
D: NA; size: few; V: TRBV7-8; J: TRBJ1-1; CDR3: CASSLGRITGTPNTEAFF; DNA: TGTGCCAGCAGCTTAGGAAGGATAACCGGGACACCGAACACTGAAGCTTTCTTT
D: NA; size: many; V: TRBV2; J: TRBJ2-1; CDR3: CASSGGRYNEQFF; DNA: TGTGCCAGCAGTGGGGGACGGTACAATGAGCAGTTCTTC
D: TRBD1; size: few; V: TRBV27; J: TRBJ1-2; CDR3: CASRPGTGGYYGYTF; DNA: TGTGCCAGCAGACCCGGGACAGGGGGATACTATGGCTACACCTTC
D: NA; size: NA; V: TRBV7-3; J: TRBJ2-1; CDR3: CASSPPGIGAYNEQFF; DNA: TGTGCCAGCAGCCCCCCGGGGATTGGAGCCTACAATGAGCAGTTCTTC
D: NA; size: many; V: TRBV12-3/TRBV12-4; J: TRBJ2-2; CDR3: CASSFGRGQAGELFF; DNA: TGTGCCAGCAGTTTCGGCAGGGGCCAGGCCGGGGAGCTGTTTTTT
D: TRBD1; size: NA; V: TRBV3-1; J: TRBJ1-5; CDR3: CASSYPTGTGDNQPQHF; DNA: TGTGCCAGCAGTTACCCCACAGGGACAGGTGATAATCAGCCCCAGCATTTT
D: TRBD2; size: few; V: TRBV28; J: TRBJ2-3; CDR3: CASSNSGGATDTQYF; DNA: TGTGCCAGCAGTAATAGCGGGGGGGCCACAGATACGCAGTATTTT
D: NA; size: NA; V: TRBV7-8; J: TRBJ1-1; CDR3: CASSLSGADTEAFF; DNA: TGTGCCAGCAGCTTGAGTGGCGCCGACACTGAAGCTTTCTTT
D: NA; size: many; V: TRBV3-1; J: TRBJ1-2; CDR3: CASSPSVGGSNYGYTF; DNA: TGTGCCAGCAGCCCAAGTGTGGGGGGCTCAAACTATGGCTACACCTTC
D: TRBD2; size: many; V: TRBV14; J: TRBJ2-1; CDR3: CASSQAGLAGYNEQFF; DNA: TGTGCCAGCAGCCAAGCCGGACTAGCGGGGTATAATGAGCAGTTCTTC
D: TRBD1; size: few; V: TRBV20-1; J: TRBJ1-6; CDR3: CSASEDRALYNSPLHF; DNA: TGCAGTGCTAGTGAGGACAGGGCCCTTTATAATTCACCCCTCCACTTT
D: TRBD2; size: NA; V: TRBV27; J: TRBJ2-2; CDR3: CASSLRKHRTSGGAETGELFF; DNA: TGTGCCAGCAGTTTACGCAAACACCGGACTAGCGGGGGGGCAGAAACCGGGGAGCTGTTTTTT
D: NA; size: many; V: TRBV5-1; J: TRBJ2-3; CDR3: CASSFQGGSTDTQYF; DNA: TGCGCCAGCAGCTTTCAAGGGGGAAGCACAGATACGCAGTATTTT
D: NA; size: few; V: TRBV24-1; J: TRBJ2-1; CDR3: CATSDSGTGAYNEQFF; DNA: TGTGCCACCAGTGATTCCGGGACGGGGGCCTACAATGAGCAGTTCTTC
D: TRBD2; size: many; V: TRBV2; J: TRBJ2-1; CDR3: CASSERLAGTSYNEQFF; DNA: TGTGCCAGCAGTGAAAGGTTAGCGGGTACCTCCTACAATGAGCAGTTCTTC
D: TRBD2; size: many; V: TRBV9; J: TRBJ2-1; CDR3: CASSVGGSGVYNEQFF; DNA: TGTGCCAGCAGCGTAGGGGGTAGCGGGGTCTACAATGAGCAGTTCTTC
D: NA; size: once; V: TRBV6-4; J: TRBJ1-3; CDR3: CASSEAPGNTIYF; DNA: TGTGCCAGCAGCGAAGCACCTGGAAACACCATATATTTT
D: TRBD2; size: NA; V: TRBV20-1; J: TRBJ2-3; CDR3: CSARVLAVGADTQYF; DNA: TGCAGTGCTAGGGTCCTAGCGGTCGGCGCAGATACGCAGTATTTT
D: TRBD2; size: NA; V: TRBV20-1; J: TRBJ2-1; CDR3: CSARDGTSREIEQFF; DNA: TGCAGTGCTAGAGACGGGACTAGCAGGGAAATTGAGCAGTTCTTC
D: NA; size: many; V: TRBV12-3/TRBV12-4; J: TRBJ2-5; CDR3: CASREVGQTKETQYF; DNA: TGTGCCAGCCGTGAGGTTGGGCAAACAAAAGAGACCCAGTACTTC
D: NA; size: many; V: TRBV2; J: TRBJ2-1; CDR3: CASSGAVGSYNEQFF; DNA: TGTGCCAGCTCCGGGGCGGTGGGGTCCTACAATGAGCAGTTCTTC
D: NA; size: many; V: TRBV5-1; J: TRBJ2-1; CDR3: CASTRWNEQFF; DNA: TGCGCCAGCACCCGTTGGAATGAGCAGTTCTTC
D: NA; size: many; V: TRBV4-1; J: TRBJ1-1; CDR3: CASSQGVNTEAFF; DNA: TGTGCCAGCAGCCAAGGTGTGAACACTGAAGCTTTCTTT
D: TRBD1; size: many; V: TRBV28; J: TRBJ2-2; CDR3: CASSGTEAVGELFF; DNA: TGTGCCAGCAGTGGGACAGAGGCGGTAGGGGAGCTGTTTTTT
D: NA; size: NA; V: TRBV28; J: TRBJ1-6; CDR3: CASSPGRGSSPLHF; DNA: TGTGCCAGCAGCCCCGGGAGGGGGAGCTCACCCCTCCACTTT
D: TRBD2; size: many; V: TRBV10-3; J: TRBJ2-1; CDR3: CAISAQREEKVEFF; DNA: TGTGCCATCAGTGCCCAGCGGGAGGAGAAAGTGGAGTTCTTC
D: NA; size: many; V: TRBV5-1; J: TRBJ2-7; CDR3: CASSPIQGSKTYEQYF; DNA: TGCGCCAGCAGCCCAATTCAGGGGTCTAAAACCTACGAGCAGTACTTC